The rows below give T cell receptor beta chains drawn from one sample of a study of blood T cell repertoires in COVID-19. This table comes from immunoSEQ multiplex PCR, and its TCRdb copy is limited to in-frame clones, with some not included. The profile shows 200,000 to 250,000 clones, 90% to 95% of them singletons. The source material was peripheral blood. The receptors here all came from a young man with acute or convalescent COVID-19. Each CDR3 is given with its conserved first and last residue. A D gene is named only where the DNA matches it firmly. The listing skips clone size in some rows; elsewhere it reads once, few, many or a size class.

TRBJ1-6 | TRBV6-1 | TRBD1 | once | CASSGIAGTGNSPLHF | TGTGCCAGCAGTGGAATAGCCGGGACAGGGAATTCACCCCTCCACTTT
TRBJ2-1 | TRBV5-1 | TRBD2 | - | CASSLAARMVAGGKNEQFF | TGCGCCAGCAGCTTGGCCGCGAGGATGGTAGCGGGAGGGAAAAATGAGCAGTTCTTC
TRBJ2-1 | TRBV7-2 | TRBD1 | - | CASSLAGGRNEQFF | TGTGCCAGCAGCTTGGCAGGGGGTCGGAATGAGCAGTTCTTC
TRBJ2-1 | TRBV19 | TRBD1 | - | CASSSRDRGYNEQFF | TGTGCCAGTAGTTCCCGGGACAGGGGCTACAATGAGCAGTTCTTC
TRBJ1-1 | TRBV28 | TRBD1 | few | CASSPPGTGATEAFF | TGTGCCAGCAGTCCCCCCGGGACAGGGGCCACTGAAGCTTTCTTT
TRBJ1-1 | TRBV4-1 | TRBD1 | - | CASSLTGVQAGTEAFF | TGCGCCAGCAGCCTTACAGGGGTGCAAGCGGGCACTGAAGCTTTCTTT
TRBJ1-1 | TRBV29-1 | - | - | CSVEEAGAVITF | TGCAGCGTTGAGGAGGCAGGGGCCGTCATCACCTTT
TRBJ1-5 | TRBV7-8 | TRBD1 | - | CASSFGMTGGQPQHF | TGTGCCAGCAGCTTCGGAATGACAGGGGGGCAGCCCCAGCATTTT
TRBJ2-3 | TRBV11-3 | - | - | CASSDTTKTTDTQYF | TGTGCCAGCAGCGATACTACTAAAACCACAGATACGCAGTATTTT
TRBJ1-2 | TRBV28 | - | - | CASSQQGYGYTF | TGTGCCAGCAGTCAACAGGGCTATGGCTACACCTTC
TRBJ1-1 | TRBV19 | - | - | CASRGSGGGNTEAFF | TGTGCCAGTAGAGGGTCCGGGGGAGGGAACACTGAAGCTTTCTTT
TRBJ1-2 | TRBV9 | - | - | CASSPPAGLDRRNYGYTF | TGTGCCAGCAGCCCCCCGGCGGGCTTAGATAGAAGAAACTATGGCTACACCTTC
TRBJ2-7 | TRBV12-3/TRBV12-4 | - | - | CASRRTALSEQYF | TGTGCCAGCAGACGGACAGCCCTTTCCGAGCAGTACTTC
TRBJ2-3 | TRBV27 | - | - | CASSSRDSTDTQYF | TGTGCCAGCAGTTCCAGGGATAGCACAGATACGCAGTATTTT